A single sample is the source of the 8 T cell receptor beta chains below, sequenced in a study of long-term antiretroviral therapy in people with HIV (dated by TCRdb to 2022 to 2024). The immunoSEQ hsTCRB v3.0 assay was used at survey level resolution to sequence the TRB variable region. Sourced from immuneACCESS, this table was stored by TCRdb with only in-frame sequences that have V and J called. A share of the clones is absent; for the studies checked, an unresolved V gene accounts for under half, and the remainder has no known explanation. Within this sample are about 22,000 clones, with over 65% of them counted one time only. In total, the top ten clones hold about 4.5% of the sample. The sample consisted of unsorted PBMCs, taken roughly 5.7 years after starting antiretroviral therapy. All receptors derive from a man aged 25-45 years with HIV.

The chain employs TRBV6-5 and TRBJ1-2; 8 nucleotides align to TRBD1. CDR1 and CDR2 from the germline V gene are MNHEY and SVGAGI. The J segment lost 8 bases and the V segment lost 6 bases, leaving 14 bases of the junction unmatched. CDR3 length: 15 residues. CDR3 region: CASRALRSGGLGYTF. DNA for the CDR3: TGTGCCAGCAGGGCCCTGCGGTCAGGGGGCCTGGGCTACACCTTC.

The J gene is TRBJ2-1, the V gene TRBV9, with 8 bases lining up with TRBD2. The CDR3 is 15 amino acids. Germline V lookup: CDR1 SGDLS, CDR2 YYNGEE. The V segment lost 0 bases and the J segment 1 base; nucleotides outside the gene matches: 0. The CDR3 loop is CASSVVAGSYNEQFF. The CDR3 nucleotides read TGTGCCAGCAGCGTAGTAGCGGGGTCCTACAATGAGCAGTTCTTC.

This clone was observed a handful of times. V usage is TRBV29-1 and J usage is TRBJ1-3, with D hard to call. The germline V gene has CDR1 SQVTM and CDR2 ANQGSEA. V lost 6 bases to trimming and J lost 0 bases, with 6 bases between them. The length of the CDR3 is 12 residues. In DNA, the CDR3 is TGCAGCGTGAAGCTCTCTGGAAACACCATATATTTT. Its translation: CSVKLSGNTIYF.

This clone was picked up one time. CDR3 DNA sequence: TGTGCCAGCAGCACTTGGCAGGGGAAAGAGCAGTACTTC. It specifies CASSTWQGKEQYF. The rearrangement uses TRBV25-1 and TRBJ2-7; D is perhaps TRBD1 (6 bases). The CDR3 covers 13 residues. Germline V gene sequence: CDR1 MGHDK, CDR2 SYGVNS. V dropped 6 bases and J dropped 7 bases, with 16 bases sitting between them.

This rearrangement joins TRBV5-6 to TRBJ2-7, with 7 bases that match TRBD1. This CDR3 has 14 residues. Germline V gene sequence: CDR1 SGHDT, CDR2 YYEEEE. The V segment lost 5 bases and the J segment 4 bases; nucleotides outside the gene matches: 9. The CDR3 DNA sequence: TGTGCCAGCAGGTCATCCGGGACAGCGTACGAGCAGTACTTC. Its protein product is CASRSSGTAYEQYF.

The chain couples TRBV11-3 to TRBJ1-5; 10 positions agree with TRBD1. Losses at the gene ends were 4 bases for V and 2 bases for J; bases not matched to a gene: 11. Germline V CDR1 and CDR2: SGHNT, YENEEA. This CDR3 is built from 18 residues. CDR3 residues: CASSSPGQGSTRNQPQHF. CDR3 in DNA: TGTGCCAGCAGCTCACCGGGACAGGGGTCCACCCGCAATCAGCCCCAGCATTTT.

The rearrangement links TRBV6-5 to TRBJ2-7, with D perhaps matching TRBD1 (6 bases). The V gene's germline CDR1 is MNHEY and CDR2 SVGAGI. Trimming stripped 6 bases from V and 2 bases from J, with 11 bases between. The CDR3 runs to 13 residues. Here the CDR3 reads CASRLDRTYEQYF. In DNA form, the CDR3 reads TGTGCCAGCAGGCTCGACAGGACCTACGAGCAGTACTTC.

The chain joins TRBV28 to TRBJ1-1, with D unresolved. Germline assignment: CDR1 MDHEN and CDR2 SYDVKM. CDR3 length equals 13 residues. V was clipped by 6 bases and J by 7 bases, with 15 bases between them. CDR3 in amino acids: CASRNSVLFEAFF. For the CDR3, the DNA is TGTGCCAGCAGAAACTCGGTACTGTTTGAAGCTTTCTTT. The complete variable domain, with remaining parts taken from reference TRBV28 and TRBJ1-1, reads DVKVTQSSRYLVKRTGEKVFLECVQDMDHENMFWYRQDPGLGLRLIYFSYDVKMKEKGDIPEGYSVSREKKERFSLILESASTNQTSMYLCASRNSVLFEAFFGQGTRLTVV.